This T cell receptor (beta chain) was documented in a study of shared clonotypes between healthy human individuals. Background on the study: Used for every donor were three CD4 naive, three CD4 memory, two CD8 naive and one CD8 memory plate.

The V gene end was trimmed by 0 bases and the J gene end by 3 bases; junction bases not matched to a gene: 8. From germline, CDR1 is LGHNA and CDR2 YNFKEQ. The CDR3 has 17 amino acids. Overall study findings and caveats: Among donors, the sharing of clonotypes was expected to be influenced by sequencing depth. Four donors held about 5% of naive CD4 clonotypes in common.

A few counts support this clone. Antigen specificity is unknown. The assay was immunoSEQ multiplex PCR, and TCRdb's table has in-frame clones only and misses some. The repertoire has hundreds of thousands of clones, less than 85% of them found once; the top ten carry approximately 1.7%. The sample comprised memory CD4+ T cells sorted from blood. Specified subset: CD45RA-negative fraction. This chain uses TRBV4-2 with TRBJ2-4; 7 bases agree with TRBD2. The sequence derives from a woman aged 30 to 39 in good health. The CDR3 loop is CASSQDSSGRSKNIQYF. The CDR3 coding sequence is TGTGCCAGCAGCCAAGATTCGTCCGGGAGGAGCAAAAACATTCAGTACTTC.